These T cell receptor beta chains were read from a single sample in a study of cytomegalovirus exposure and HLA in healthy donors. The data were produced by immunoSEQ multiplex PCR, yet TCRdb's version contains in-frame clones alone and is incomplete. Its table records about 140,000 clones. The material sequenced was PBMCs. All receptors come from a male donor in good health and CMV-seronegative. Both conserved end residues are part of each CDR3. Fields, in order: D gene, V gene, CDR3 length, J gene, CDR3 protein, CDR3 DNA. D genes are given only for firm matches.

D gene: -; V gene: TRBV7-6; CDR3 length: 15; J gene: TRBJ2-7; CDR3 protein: CASSPSGIPAYEQYF; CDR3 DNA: TGTGCCAGCAGCCCCTCCGGGATCCCCGCCTACGAGCAGTACTTC
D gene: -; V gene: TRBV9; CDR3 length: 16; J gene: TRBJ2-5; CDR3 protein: CASSVGVGAPQETQYF; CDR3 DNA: TGTGCCAGCAGCGTAGGGGTGGGGGCGCCCCAAGAGACCCAGTACTTC
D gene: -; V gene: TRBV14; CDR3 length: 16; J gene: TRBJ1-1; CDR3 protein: CASSLFRVEPNTEAFF; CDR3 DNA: TGTGCCAGCAGCCTATTCCGAGTAGAACCGAACACTGAAGCTTTCTTT
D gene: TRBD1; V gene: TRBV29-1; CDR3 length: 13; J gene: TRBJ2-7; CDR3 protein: CSVDRGDSYEQYF; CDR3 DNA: TGCAGCGTGGACAGGGGGGACTCCTACGAGCAGTACTTC
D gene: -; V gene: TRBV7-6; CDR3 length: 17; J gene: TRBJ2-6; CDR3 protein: CASSPWGSLPGANVLTF; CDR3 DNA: TGTGCCAGCAGCCCGTGGGGCTCTCTACCTGGGGCCAACGTCCTGACTTTC
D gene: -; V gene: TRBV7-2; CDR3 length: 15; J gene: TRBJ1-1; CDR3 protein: CASSLKSGGATEAFF; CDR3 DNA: TGTGCCAGCAGCTTAAAGTCAGGTGGGGCCACTGAAGCTTTCTTT
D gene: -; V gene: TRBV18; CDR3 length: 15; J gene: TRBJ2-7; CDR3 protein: CASSPPGGQGYEQYF; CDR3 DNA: TGTGCCAGCTCACCACCTGGTGGCCAGGGATACGAGCAGTACTTC
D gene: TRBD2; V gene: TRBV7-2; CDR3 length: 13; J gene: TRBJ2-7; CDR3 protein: CASSLGLAYEQYF; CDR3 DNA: TGTGCCAGCAGCTTGGGACTAGCCTACGAGCAGTACTTC
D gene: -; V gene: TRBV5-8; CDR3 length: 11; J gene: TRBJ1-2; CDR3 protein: CASSFGYGYTF; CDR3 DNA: TGTGCCAGCAGCTTCGGGTATGGCTACACCTTC
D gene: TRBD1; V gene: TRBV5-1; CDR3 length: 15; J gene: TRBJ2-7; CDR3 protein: CASSPRGTGPYEQYF; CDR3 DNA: TGCGCCAGCAGCCCGAGAGGGACAGGGCCCTACGAGCAGTACTTC
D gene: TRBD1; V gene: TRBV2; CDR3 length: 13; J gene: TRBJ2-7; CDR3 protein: CARREQGAYEQYF; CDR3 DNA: TGTGCCAGGAGGGAACAGGGGGCTTACGAGCAGTACTTC
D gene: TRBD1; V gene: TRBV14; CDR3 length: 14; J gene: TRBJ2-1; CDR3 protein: CASSLDRGRDEQFF; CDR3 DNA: TGTGCCAGCAGCCTTGACAGGGGTCGGGATGAGCAGTTCTTC
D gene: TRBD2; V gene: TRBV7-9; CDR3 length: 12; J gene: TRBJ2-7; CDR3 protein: CASSSSGGEQYF; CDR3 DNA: TGTGCCAGCAGCTCAAGCGGGGGCGAGCAGTACTTC
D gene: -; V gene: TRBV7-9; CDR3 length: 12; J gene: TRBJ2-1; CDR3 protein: CASSPLNNEQFF; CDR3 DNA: TGTGCCAGCAGCCCCCTAAACAATGAGCAGTTCTTC
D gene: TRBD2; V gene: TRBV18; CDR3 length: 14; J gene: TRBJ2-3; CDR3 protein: CASSRTSDGDTQYF; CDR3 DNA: TGTGCCAGCTCAAGGACTAGCGATGGAGATACGCAGTATTTT
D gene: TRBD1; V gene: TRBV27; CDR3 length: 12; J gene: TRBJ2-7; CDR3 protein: CAIGTGSYEQYF; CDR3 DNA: TGTGCCATCGGGACAGGGTCCTACGAGCAGTACTTC
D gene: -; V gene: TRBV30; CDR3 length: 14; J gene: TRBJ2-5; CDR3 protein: CAWSRIGVSETQYF; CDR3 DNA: TGTGCCTGGAGTAGAATCGGGGTTTCGGAGACCCAGTACTTC
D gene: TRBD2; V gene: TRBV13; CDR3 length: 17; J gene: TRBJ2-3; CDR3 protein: CASSLTGLAGGGDTQYF; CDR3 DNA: TGTGCCAGCAGCCTGACAGGACTAGCGGGGGGAGGAGATACGCAGTATTTT
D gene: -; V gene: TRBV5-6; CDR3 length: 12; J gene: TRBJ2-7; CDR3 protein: CASRLGVYEQYF; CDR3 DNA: TGTGCCAGCAGGTTGGGAGTATACGAGCAGTACTTC
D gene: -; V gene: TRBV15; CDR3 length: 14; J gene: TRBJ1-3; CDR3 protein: CASRRGLAGNTIYF; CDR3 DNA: TGTGCCTCTCGGCGGGGGTTGGCTGGAAACACCATATATTTT
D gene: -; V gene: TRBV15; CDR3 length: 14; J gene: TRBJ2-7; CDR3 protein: CATSTGEDTYEQYF; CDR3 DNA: TGTGCCACCAGCACGGGGGAGGATACCTACGAGCAGTACTTC
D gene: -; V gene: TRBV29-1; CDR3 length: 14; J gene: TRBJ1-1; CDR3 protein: CSVDLRPTVSEAFF; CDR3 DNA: TGCAGCGTTGACTTACGACCGACAGTCTCTGAAGCTTTCTTT
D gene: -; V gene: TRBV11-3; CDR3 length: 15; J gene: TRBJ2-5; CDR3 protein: CASSLVSGSDETQYF; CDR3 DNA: TGTGCCAGCAGCTTAGTATCCGGGTCAGACGAGACCCAGTACTTC
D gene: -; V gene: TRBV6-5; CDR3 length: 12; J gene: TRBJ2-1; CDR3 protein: CASRAGSGEQFF; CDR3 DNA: TGTGCCAGCCGGGCGGGGTCGGGTGAGCAGTTCTTC
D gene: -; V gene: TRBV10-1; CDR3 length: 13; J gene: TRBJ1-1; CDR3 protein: CASSESSNTEAFF; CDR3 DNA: TGCGCCAGCAGTGAGTCCAGTAACACTGAAGCTTTCTTT
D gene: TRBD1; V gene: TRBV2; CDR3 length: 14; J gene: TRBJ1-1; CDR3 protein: CASSPAGGVTEAFF; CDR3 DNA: TGTGCCAGCAGTCCAGCAGGGGGTGTCACTGAAGCTTTCTTT
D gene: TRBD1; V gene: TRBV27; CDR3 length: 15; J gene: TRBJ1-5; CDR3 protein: CASSLLGQGRQPQHF; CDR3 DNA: TGTGCCAGCAGTTTACTGGGACAGGGACGTCAGCCCCAGCATTTT